This is a list of T cell receptor beta chains from one sample in a study of cytomegalovirus exposure and HLA in healthy donors. Using immunoSEQ multiplex PCR, the repertoire was profiled, and TCRdb retains in-frame clones only, with some absent. The sample includes over 100,000 clones, around 89% seen only once; the top ten take just under 6.5%. The sequenced sample was PBMCs. Source of these receptors: a woman in her late teens or twenties in good health and CMV-seropositive. Each CDR3 is given without its conserved first and last residue. The listing skips clone size in some rows; elsewhere it reads once, few, many or a size class.

CDR3aa | abundance | j_gene | v_gene
ASSDWTSGSNEQY | NA | TRBJ2-7 | TRBV6-6
ASSLGQGGDTQY | NA | TRBJ2-3 | TRBV7-9
ASSRDRANTEAF | NA | TRBJ1-1 | TRBV6-5
ASSFRGEGEQF | NA | TRBJ2-1 | TRBV11-2
ASSLLRGEDYGYT | once | TRBJ1-2 | TRBV6-6
ATGLAGPDTQY | NA | TRBJ2-3 | TRBV27
ASSILGGGLTEAF | NA | TRBJ1-1 | TRBV19
ASSSRTDGYT | NA | TRBJ1-2 | TRBV11-2
ASSQDWQGRSYGYT | NA | TRBJ1-2 | TRBV4-1
ASSPNGGNEQF | NA | TRBJ2-1 | TRBV18
ASRSGDTQY | NA | TRBJ2-3 | TRBV10-1
ASSLSQTGNTIY | NA | TRBJ1-3 | TRBV7-6
AVRQGNTEAF | NA | TRBJ1-1 | TRBV2
ASSPRTGSTDTQY | once | TRBJ2-3 | TRBV10-1
AWSAPGLAKYEQY | NA | TRBJ2-7 | TRBV30
ASRGQGARGNTEAF | NA | TRBJ1-1 | TRBV25-1
ASSQVLVSQQGSPLH | NA | TRBJ1-6 | TRBV4-1
ASSPDREYYT | NA | TRBJ1-2 | TRBV6-1
ASSGDRLGGYT | NA | TRBJ1-2 | TRBV5-4
ASSLAGTTEQY | NA | TRBJ2-7 | TRBV7-6
ASSVRDTYEQY | NA | TRBJ2-7 | TRBV7-2
ASSGRGQLEPGYT | NA | TRBJ1-2 | TRBV19
ASSLEGGNEKLF | NA | TRBJ1-4 | TRBV7-9
ASSFVSGALKSYT | NA | TRBJ1-2 | TRBV5-4
ASSLWGGYDEQF | once | TRBJ2-1 | TRBV7-3
ASSFYTQNTEAF | NA | TRBJ1-1 | TRBV7-9
ASSVEGGGWGAYEQY | NA | TRBJ2-7 | TRBV9
SVAGGSTDTQY | NA | TRBJ2-3 | TRBV29-1
ASSLASYEQY | NA | TRBJ2-7 | TRBV5-6
ASTGSSPLH | NA | TRBJ1-6 | TRBV6-1
ASSSTGSGNTIY | NA | TRBJ1-3 | TRBV5-6
ASSATGFNEKLF | NA | TRBJ1-4 | TRBV5-1
ASSESITGELF | NA | TRBJ2-2 | TRBV10-1
ASSRGRDRGPHEQY | NA | TRBJ2-7 | TRBV18
ASSASFGAGASYEQY | NA | TRBJ2-7 | TRBV11-3
SVFGGTGTEAF | NA | TRBJ1-1 | TRBV29-1
ASSPGDRAGNQPQH | NA | TRBJ1-5 | TRBV18
ASRIAGGKNIQY | NA | TRBJ2-4 | TRBV5-4
ASSPLQGGEKLF | NA | TRBJ1-4 | TRBV5-4
ASSGQGTDTEAF | NA | TRBJ1-1 | TRBV5-1
ASSETPKAKNIQY | NA | TRBJ2-4 | TRBV6-1
ASSIVPYYEQY | NA | TRBJ2-7 | TRBV19
ASSYGENTEAF | NA | TRBJ1-1 | TRBV6-6
ASSRTGLGTEAF | NA | TRBJ1-1 | TRBV18
SAGTGYNEQF | NA | TRBJ2-1 | TRBV29-1